This TCR beta chain was captured by sequencing in a study of blood T cell repertoires in COVID-19. Study context: Samples came from the United States, Italy and Spain, spanning acute and convalescent COVID-19. The cDNA or gDNA used as material had been derived from T cells, B-cell-depleted T cells, or PBMCs.

Per germline, CDR1 MNHNY and CDR2 SVGAGI (reference sequence). The CDR3 has 13 amino acids. J lost 9 bases, V lost 6 bases, and 8 bases had no gene match. Authors' methods: It was from reference gene primer amplification that nucleated cell counts were estimated. Generated by immunoSEQ multiplex PCR, the TCRdb table keeps only in-frame clones and is missing some. D and trimming were read from the DNA, whereas the V and J calls and clone size are those reported in that table. The data contain 200,000 to 250,000 clones, almost 85% of them singletons. This receptor was taken from a woman aged 40 to 50 with acute or convalescent COVID-19. The sample was peripheral blood. This rearrangement joins TRBV6-6 to TRBJ1-5; 7 positions match TRBD1. CDR3 sequence reads: CASRDRDPWPQHF. In nucleotides, the CDR3 is TGTGCCAGCAGAGACAGGGATCCATGGCCCCAGCATTTT.